One sample yielded the 29 T cell receptor beta chains listed below, sequenced in a study of T cells after yellow fever vaccination. TCRdb redid the calling of the 5' RACE reads with MiXCR, one entry per CDR3 protein. The sample consists of under 400,000 distinct CDR3 sequences, roughly 12% of them appearing once. Sample: PBMCs, taken on the day of the first yellow fever vaccination. These TCRs come from a man between 18 and 35 years old who received the YFV17D yellow fever vaccine.

This clonotype has a handful of counts. The chain has TRBV5-1 and TRBJ2-6; either TRBD1 or TRBD2 may fit D (6 bases each). V shed 1 base and J shed 0 bases, with 11 bases lying between them. The CDR3 has 17 amino acids. Germline-derived CDR1 and CDR2 are SGHRS and YFSETQ. This chain's CDR3 is CASSLWRDTSGANVLTF. The CDR3 DNA follows: TGCGCCAGCAGCTTGTGGCGGGACACCTCTGGGGCCAACGTCCTGACTTTC.

The gene calls are TRBV7-6 and TRBJ1-6; D possibly corresponds to TRBD1 (6 bases). This CDR3 spans 14 amino acids. The V gene's germline CDR1 is SGHVS and CDR2 FNYEAQ. V lost 4 bases and J lost 10, with 14 bases in between. The CDR3 bases are TGTGCCAGCAGCTCCCTACAGGGAAGGTCACCCCTCCACTTT. It yields the protein CASSSLQGRSPLHF.

This clonotype appeared a few times. The chain is built from TRBV20-1 and TRBJ2-2; unclear D gene. Deletions cut 0 bases from V and 1 base from J, with 12 bases between. The CDR3 extends over 16 amino acids. Germline V gene sequence: CDR1 DFQATT, CDR2 SNEGSKA (reference sequence). This chain's CDR3 is CSARDLEYQNTGELFF. CDR3 DNA sequence: TGCAGTGCTAGAGATTTGGAGTACCAGAACACCGGGGAGCTGTTTTTT.

This clonotype turned up a few times. The rearrangement uses TRBV5-1 and TRBJ1-1; D is unclear. Germline loops: CDR1 SGHRS, CDR2 YFSETQ. The CDR3 is 14 residues long. V was trimmed by 4 bases and J by 1 base, leaving 11 bases between them. The CDR3 here is CASSPQSGNTEAFF. As DNA, the CDR3 is TGCGCCAGCAGCCCCCAGAGTGGGAACACTGAAGCTTTCTTT.

A few counts support this clonotype. The gene calls are TRBV6-1 and TRBJ2-5; 8 positions agree with TRBD1. CDR3 length: 13 residues. CDR1 MNHNS and CDR2 SASEGT come from the germline V gene. The ends lost 7 bases at V and 2 bases at J; junction bases unmatched: 3. CDR3 protein: CASTRDRQETQYF. The CDR3, as DNA: TGTGCCAGCACCCGGGACAGGCAAGAGACCCAGTACTTC.

This clonotype occurred many times. V and J are TRBV20-1 and TRBJ2-1, with 8 bases identical to TRBD1. The V segment lost 0 bases and the J segment 4 bases; nucleotides outside the gene matches: 5. There are 15 residues in the CDR3. The germline V gene encodes CDR1 DFQATT and CDR2 SNEGSKA (reference sequence). The CDR3 bases are TGCAGTGCTAGAGATTGGCAGGGGGCATACAATGAGCAGTTCTTC. This gives the protein CSARDWQGAYNEQFF.

The chain's CDR3 is CAWSVQGIYEQYF. Written as DNA, the CDR3 is TGTGCCTGGAGTGTACAGGGGATCTACGAGCAGTACTTC. V and J are TRBV30 and TRBJ2-7, with TRBD1 matching over 7 bases. Germline V lookup: CDR1 GTSNPN, CDR2 SVGIG (reference sequence). The CDR3 loop spans 13 amino acids. Trimming took 0 bases from V and 3 from J; bases not matched to a gene: 2.

Here the CDR3 DNA reads TGTGCCAGCAGTATAGCGCGTTACTCCTACAATGAGCAGTTCTTC. Protein sequence: CASSIARYSYNEQFF. The chain recombines TRBV6-1 with TRBJ2-1, with D maybe TRBD2 (5 bases). This CDR3 is built from 15 residues. CDR1 is MNHNS and CDR2 is SASEGT in the germline V gene. Trimming pared 5 bases from V and 0 bases from J, leaving 11 bases between.

The chain has TRBV20-1 and TRBJ2-1, with 7 bases identical to TRBD2. The CDR3 is made up of 16 amino acids. Germline-derived CDR1 and CDR2 are DFQATT and SNEGSKA (reference sequence). With V trimmed by 0 bases and J by 4 bases, 9 bases remained unmatched. This CDR3 is CSARDRRAGVYNEQFF. The CDR3 nucleotides are TGCAGTGCTAGAGATCGCCGGGCGGGGGTTTACAATGAGCAGTTCTTC.

This clonotype occurred a few times. The V call is TRBV9, the J call TRBJ2-5; 15 nucleotides align to TRBD2. V dropped 2 bases and J dropped 5; count of bases not matched to a gene: 7. Per germline, CDR1 SGDLS and CDR2 YYNGEE. The CDR3 spans 17 residues. The CDR3: CASSVGTSGGPRETQYF. The DNA of the CDR3 is TGTGCCAGCAGCGTCGGGACTAGCGGGGGGCCCAGGGAGACCCAGTACTTC. The entire variable domain, with the rest obtained from reference TRBV9 and TRBJ2-5, is as follows: DSGVTQTPKHLITATGQRVTLRCSPRSGDLSVYWYQQSLDQGLQFLIQYYNGEERAKGNILERFSAQQFPDLHSELNLSSLELGDSALYFCASSVGTSGGPRETQYFGPGTRLLVL.

The J gene is TRBJ2-1, the V gene TRBV4-3; the D gene is possibly TRBD1 (5 bases). Germline CDR1 and CDR2: LGHNA and YSLEER. The CDR3 covers 16 residues. Trimming took 0 bases from V and 4 from J, leaving 13 bases between them. The CDR3 is CASSQDKRGSYNEQFF. For the CDR3, the DNA is TGCGCCAGCAGCCAAGATAAAAGGGGATCGTACAATGAGCAGTTCTTC.

As regards this clonotype: The CDR3 ends on some other residue instead of the conserved phenylalanine or tryptophan, so this is likely a read error. This sequence joins TRBV27 and TRBJ1-2, with D unclear. CDR3 length equals 13 residues. The germline gives CDR1 MNHEY, CDR2 SMNVEV (reference sequence). Trimming removed 1 base from V and 0 bases from J, with 3 bases in between. The chain's CDR3 is CASSLLANYGYTS. The CDR3 DNA reads as TGTGCCAGCAGTTTATTGGCTAACTATGGCTACACCTCC.

The V gene is TRBV7-3, the J gene TRBJ2-1; TRBD1 agrees at 8 bases. Trimming at V came to 1 base and at J to 7 bases, leaving 3 bases not matched to a gene. Germline V gives CDR1 SGHTA, CDR2 FQGTGA. The length of the CDR3 is 14 residues. This chain's CDR3 is CASSLNRQGNEQFF. Here the CDR3 DNA reads TGTGCCAGCAGCTTAAATAGACAGGGGAATGAGCAGTTCTTC.

The V gene is TRBV7-6, the J gene TRBJ2-3; 9 bases map to TRBD2. Trimming took 3 bases from V and 0 from J; bases not matched to a gene: 4. The CDR3 is made up of 16 amino acids. From germline, CDR1 is SGHVS and CDR2 FNYEAQ. This CDR3 is CASSFELAGSTDTQYF. For the CDR3, the DNA is TGTGCCAGCAGCTTTGAACTAGCGGGTAGCACAGATACGCAGTATTTT.

This clonotype was detected a few times. The chain joins TRBV13 to TRBJ2-7; D call uncertain. CDR1 PRHDT and CDR2 FYEKMQ come from the germline V gene (reference sequence). The CDR3 is made up of 13 amino acids. V was trimmed by 0 bases and J by 9 bases, leaving 12 bases between them. The CDR3: CASSLGPAPGQYF. The CDR3 DNA reads TGTGCCAGCAGCTTAGGCCCAGCCCCCGGGCAGTACTTC.

This clonotype showed up many times. The chain joins TRBV11-2 to TRBJ2-5; maybe TRBD1 (6 bases). The CDR3 length is 16 residues. Germline values: CDR1 SGHAT, CDR2 FQNNGV. V gave up 1 base and J gave up 9 bases, with 21 bases separating them. The CDR3 nucleotides are TGTGCCAGCAGCTTAGGGGGCGGAACAGGGAGAGGAGCCCAGTACTTC. As protein: CASSLGGGTGRGAQYF.

This clonotype was counted between two and nine times. The CDR3 reads CASSAGQVLTEAFF. The CDR3 DNA reads TGCGCCAGCAGCGCCGGACAGGTTCTCACTGAAGCTTTCTTT. The V and J genes are TRBV5-1 and TRBJ1-1, with 7 bases that match TRBD1. The CDR3 extends over 14 amino acids. After removal of 4 bases from V and 4 bases from J, the junction contained 7 bases not matched to a gene. Germline loops: CDR1 SGHRS, CDR2 YFSETQ.

A few counts support this clonotype. This chain links TRBV12-3 or TRBV12-4 with TRBJ2-7; 12 bases line up with TRBD2. The CDR3 is 16 amino acids. The trim removed 5 bases at V and 2 bases at J, leaving 7 bases unmatched. CDR3 loop: CASSEDGLAGTYEQYF. The DNA for the CDR3 is TGTGCCAGCAGTGAAGACGGACTAGCGGGAACCTACGAGCAGTACTTC.

In its sample, this clonotype was seen a few times. The chain recombines TRBV6-5 with TRBJ1-1; D is undetermined. This CDR3 is 11 amino acids long. V gave up 5 bases and J gave up 11 bases, with 12 bases separating them. The germline gives CDR1 MNHEY, CDR2 SVGAGI. The CDR3, as DNA: TGTGCCAGCAGTCCTGTCAGAGGGGCTTTCTTT. Translated: CASSPVRGAFF.

Concerning this clonotype: Mismatch with germline at one junction end may stem from a read error. The rearrangement uses TRBV15 and TRBJ2-4, with D possibly TRBD1 on 6 matching bases. In germline, CDR1 is LNHNV, CDR2 YYDKDF (reference sequence). This CDR3 has 16 residues. The CDR3 sequence: CATSTRALTGKSIQYF. The CDR3 region has the DNA TGTGCCACCAGCACCCGAGCCCTAACAGGGAAAAGCATTCAGTACTTC. The entire variable domain, with the rest obtained from reference TRBV15 and TRBJ2-4, is as follows: DAMVIQNPRYQVTQFGKPVTLSCSQTLNHNVMYWYQQKSSQAPKLLFHYYDKDFNNEADTPDNFQSRRPNTSFCFLDIRSPGLGDTAMYLCATSTRALTGKSIQYFGAGTRLSVL.

Only a few counts were recorded for this clonotype. The rearrangement links TRBV6-1 to TRBJ1-2; no firm D call. CDR1 MNHNS and CDR2 SASEGT come from the germline V gene. CDR3 length: 13 amino acids. The V gene lost 8 bases and the J gene lost 3 bases, with 13 bases spanning the gap. The CDR3 DNA is TGTGCCAGCTCCAGGTTCGGGGACTATGGCTACACCTTC. It is translated as CASSRFGDYGYTF.

This clonotype was seen a few times. The J gene is TRBJ2-1, the V gene TRBV20-1; 7 positions match TRBD1. CDR3 length: 14 residues. The V segment lost 3 bases and the J segment 9 bases; nucleotides outside the gene matches: 11. Per the germline V gene, CDR1 is DFQATT and CDR2 is SNEGSKA (reference sequence). Here the CDR3 reads CSASRRGLFREQFF. CDR3 DNA sequence: TGCAGTGCTAGTCGCAGGGGGTTGTTCCGTGAGCAGTTCTTC.

The V gene is TRBV5-1, the J gene TRBJ2-3; unclear D gene. Trimming shortened V by 4 bases and J by 6 bases, and 12 bases separated the two germline ends. The germline CDR1 and CDR2 sequences are SGHRS and YFSETQ. CDR3 length: 13 residues. Written as DNA, the CDR3 is TGCGCCAGCAGCAAAGGCTCCGGGGATACGCAGTATTTT. Its protein product is CASSKGSGDTQYF.

This CDR3 is CASSFRGAREQYF. In nucleotides, the CDR3 is TGTGCCAGCAGTTTCAGGGGGGCGCGTGAGCAGTACTTC. The chain joins TRBV12-3 or TRBV12-4 to TRBJ2-7, with D possibly matching TRBD1 (7 bases). Deletions cut 3 bases from V and 7 bases from J, with 13 bases between. The CDR3 has 13 amino acids.

The chain joins TRBV6-1 to TRBJ2-4; tentatively, D is TRBD1 (5 bases). V was clipped by 2 bases and J by 8 bases, with 13 bases between them. The germline V gene has CDR1 MNHNS and CDR2 SASEGT. The CDR3 length is 14 residues. The CDR3 sequence: CASSESRVVDIQYF. CDR3 sequence (DNA): TGTGCCAGCAGTGAAAGCAGGGTCGTAGACATTCAGTACTTC.

This clonotype has more than one count but fewer than ten. The chain combines TRBV5-1 with TRBJ2-5, with D maybe TRBD2 (6 bases). Per the germline V gene, CDR1 is SGHRS and CDR2 is YFSETQ. The CDR3 covers 15 residues. Trimming removed 0 bases at V and 3 bases at J, with 12 bases between. CDR3 region: CASSLGGGAEETQYF. The CDR3 DNA reads TGCGCCAGCAGCTTGGGCGGAGGGGCAGAAGAGACCCAGTACTTC.

This clonotype occurred a few times. This chain uses TRBV28 with TRBJ2-3; 10 bases are a match to TRBD2. After removal of 6 bases from V and 0 bases from J, the junction contained 6 bases not matched to a gene. This CDR3 has 16 residues. Germline CDR1 reads MDHEN; CDR2 reads SYDVKM. CDR3 bases: TGTGCCAGCAGCAATGGACTAGCGGCCAGCACAGATACGCAGTATTTT. It is translated as CASSNGLAASTDTQYF.

This clonotype was seen a handful of times. The chain employs TRBV6-5 and TRBJ1-5; 11 bases fit TRBD1. J gave up 7 bases and V 2 bases, and 1 base lay outside the gene matches. CDR3 length: 14 amino acids. Germline CDR1 and CDR2: MNHEY and SVGAGI. CDR3 residues: CASSYGTGGQPQHF. The CDR3 DNA sequence: TGTGCCAGCAGTTACGGGACAGGGGGGCAGCCCCAGCATTTT.

The chain uses TRBV4-3 and TRBJ2-4; 12 bases map to TRBD2. The germline gives CDR1 LGHNA, CDR2 YSLEER. The CDR3 sequence is 17 residues long. V dropped 4 bases and J dropped 7; count of bases not matched to a gene: 11. CDR3 sequence: CASSLLHSGLAGNIQYF. CDR3 nucleotide sequence: TGCGCCAGCAGCCTCCTCCATTCCGGACTAGCGGGGAACATTCAGTACTTC.